The clone carrying this T cell receptor beta chain has ten or more counts. The target antigen is unknown. This sample is part of a study of identical twins. This CDR3 comprises 13 residues. Per the germline V gene, CDR1 is MNHEY and CDR2 is SVGEGT. Trimming took off 0 bases at V and 5 bases at J, with 5 bases between the two ends. The cDNA had a unique molecular identifier and a template-switch universal primer site. MiXCR was run by TCRdb on the 5' RACE reads, yielding one entry per CDR3 protein. The top ten clones hold under 3% of a sample with some 500,000 distinct CDR3 sequences, 7.5% to 10% of them seen once. The study's findings and limits: Models predicted too little out-of-frame TCR alpha sharing in monozygotic twins. For out-of-frame beta sequences, excess twin sharing was weaker.

Separately, the same data were catalogued under a study of yellow fever vaccine responses in identical twins.

The chain has TRBV6-2 or TRBV6-3 and TRBJ1-5, with D hard to call. The TCR originated in a woman aged 18 to 35 in good health. Sequencing used PBMCs. Here the CDR3 DNA reads TGTGCCAGCAGTTACTCCAGAGATCAGCCCCAGCATTTT. Encoded protein: CASSYSRDQPQHF.